This entry lists 14 T cell receptor beta chains sequenced from one sample in a study of response to subunit inactivated influenza vaccine. TCRdb reprocessed the RT-PCR reads with MiXCR, giving one entry per CDR3 protein. In the table there are 650,000 or so distinct CDR3 sequences, roughly 15% of which are singletons. The sequences come from PBMCs from blood, collected 14 to 15 days before vaccination. Receptors originate from a man aged 45 to 65 who received an inactivated influenza vaccine.

This clonotype has only a few counts. The V call is TRBV6-2 or TRBV6-3, the J call TRBJ2-1, with D uncertain. Germline CDR1 is MNHEY and CDR2 is SVGEGT. CDR3 length: 15 amino acids. V gave up 0 bases and J gave up 1 base, with 7 bases separating them. In DNA, the CDR3 is TGTGCCAGCAGTTACTCGATCGGATCCTACAATGAGCAGTTCTTC. Translated: CASSYSIGSYNEQFF.

This clonotype occurred a few times. The chain is built from TRBV29-1 and TRBJ2-7; 7 nucleotides match TRBD1. Germline CDR1 is SQVTM and CDR2 is ANQGSEA. The V and J ends lost 6 bases and 3 bases, in that order; junction bases with no gene match: 8. The CDR3 is 13 residues long. CDR3 nucleotide sequence: TGCAGCGTGGTGGGGGCAGGGGGCTACGAGCAGTACTTC. Its protein product is CSVVGAGGYEQYF.

The table lists this clonotype with a few counts. J is TRBJ1-5 and V is TRBV19; 9 bases are shared with TRBD1. V trimming: 5 bases; J trimming: 4 bases; junction bases outside the gene matches: 6. Germline V gene data show CDR1 as LNHDA and CDR2 as SQIVND (reference sequence). The CDR3 runs 15 residues. The CDR3, as DNA: TGTGCCAGTAGTCCAAGGGGGACAGGGAATCAGCCCCAGCATTTT. It encodes CASSPRGTGNQPQHF.

In its sample, this clonotype was seen a few times. This chain connects TRBV6-2 or TRBV6-3 to TRBJ2-3; D remains ambiguous. This CDR3 comprises 18 residues. Trimming removed 2 bases from V and 2 bases from J, with 20 bases in between. The germline V gene has CDR1 MNHEY and CDR2 SVGEGT. CDR3 nucleotide sequence: TGTGCCAGCAGTTACCCGGCGGCCCAGGATCCGTTCACAGATACGCAGTATTTT. This sequence encodes CASSYPAAQDPFTDTQYF.

This clonotype has only a few counts. This chain joins TRBV20-1 and TRBJ2-3, with D unresolved. Between the trimmed V and J ends, which lost 0 bases and 1 base, there was a span of 11 bases. This CDR3 is 15 amino acids long. Germline CDR1 reads DFQATT; CDR2 reads SNEGSKA (reference sequence). Here the CDR3 DNA reads TGCAGTGCTAGAGATCATTTCCCAGGCACAGATACGCAGTATTTT. Translated, it gives CSARDHFPGTDTQYF.

With respect to this clonotype: Just one base apart from a much larger clone, this may be a read error. J is TRBJ2-3 and V is TRBV3-1; tentative D call: TRBD1 (6 bases). CDR1 and CDR2 (germline): LGHDT, YNNKEL (reference sequence). This CDR3 spans 16 amino acids. The CDR3 spells CASSEDRTRGTDTQSF. Written as DNA, the CDR3 is TGTGCCAGCTCGGAGGACAGAACGCGTGGCACAGATACGCAGTCTTTT.

The CDR3 spells CASSTNSGLLDEQYF. The DNA of the CDR3 is TGTGCCAGCAGCACCAATAGCGGGCTTTTGGATGAGCAGTACTTC. This chain connects TRBV21-1 to TRBJ2-7; the DNA was not compared with TRBD2, the D call given in the table. TRBV21-1 is noted as a pseudogene. The CDR3 sequence is 15 residues long.

This clonotype appeared a few times. The V call is TRBV27, the J call TRBJ2-3; 7 bases are a match to TRBD1. The germline V gene encodes CDR1 MNHEY and CDR2 SMNVEV (reference sequence). V trimming: 6 bases; J trimming: 1 base; junction bases outside the gene matches: 7. The CDR3 consists of 15 residues. The CDR3 DNA reads as TGTGCCAGCAGCTTCGCCGACAGGGGCACAGATACGCAGTATTTT. As protein: CASSFADRGTDTQYF.

The chain combines TRBV20-1 with TRBJ2-5, with D uncertain. CDR3 length equals 14 residues. V was pared by 5 bases and J by 2 bases, with 15 bases between. Germline values: CDR1 DFQATT, CDR2 SNEGSKA (reference sequence). The CDR3 loop is CSALNEGFQETQYF. CDR3 nucleotides: TGCAGTGCTCTGAACGAAGGATTTCAAGAGACCCAGTACTTC.

In its sample, this clonotype was seen a few times. The genes are TRBV15 and TRBJ2-5; D may correspond to TRBD1 or TRBD2 (6 bases each). Germline CDR1 LNHNV, CDR2 YYDKDF (reference sequence). Trimming removed 9 bases at V and 2 bases at J, with 16 bases between. The CDR3 consists of 14 residues. The CDR3 region is CATGKGGLQETQYF. CDR3 bases: TGTGCCACTGGGAAGGGGGGACTTCAAGAGACCCAGTACTTC.

This clonotype was counted only a few times. This sequence joins TRBV29-1 and TRBJ2-7; possible D gene TRBD2, 5 bases. This CDR3 has 13 residues. Trimming took off 4 bases at V and 3 bases at J, with 13 bases between the two ends. CDR1 and CDR2 (germline): SQVTM, ANQGSEA. Here the CDR3 reads CSVVSTGSYEQYF. For the CDR3, the DNA is TGCAGCGTTGTATCTACGGGGAGCTACGAGCAGTACTTC.

In its sample, this clonotype was seen many times. DNA of the CDR3: TGTGCCAGCAGACAGGGACTAGCGGGGGCCGGGGATACGCAGTATTTT. Its protein product is CASRQGLAGAGDTQYF. This sequence joins TRBV12-3 or TRBV12-4 and TRBJ2-3; 14 nucleotides match TRBD2. The CDR3 contains 16 residues. Trimming took 6 bases from V and 6 from J; bases not matched to a gene: 8.

The table lists this clonotype with a few counts. This rearrangement joins TRBV20-1 to TRBJ2-7; possible D gene TRBD1, 5 bases. This CDR3 has 14 residues. In germline, CDR1 is DFQATT, CDR2 SNEGSKA (reference sequence). Trimming removed 5 bases from V and 2 bases from J, with 16 bases in between. The DNA for the CDR3 is TGCAGTGCTTCAGGGCAGAATGCTCCCTACGAGCAGTACTTC. Translated, it gives CSASGQNAPYEQYF.

The rearrangement uses TRBV12-3 or TRBV12-4 and TRBJ2-1; perhaps TRBD2 as D (6 bases). This CDR3 has 17 amino acids. Trimming took off 5 bases at V and 4 bases at J, with 21 bases between the two ends. CDR3 residues: CASSPLGVLAPYNEQFF. DNA of the CDR3: TGTGCCAGCAGTCCTCTTGGGGTGCTAGCGCCTTACAATGAGCAGTTCTTC.